This is a list of T cell receptor beta chains from one sample in a study of cytomegalovirus exposure and HLA in healthy donors. Measured with immunoSEQ multiplex PCR; TCRdb has only the in-frame clones, and not every one. The sample shows 160,000 or so clones, about three quarters of them seen only once. Sequenced: PBMCs. The source of these receptors is a man aged 35-49 years in good health and CMV-seronegative. The CDR3 runs from the conserved cysteine through the conserved F or W. D genes are given only for firm matches. Only part of the rows carry a size: once, few, many, or a class if the clone is expanded.

clone_size d_call j_call v_call cdr3_nt cdr3_aa
. TRBD1 TRBJ1-1 TRBV27 TGTGCCAGCAGTTTACAACAGGGGTACACTGAAGCTTTCTTT CASSLQQGYTEAFF
. . TRBJ2-1 TRBV27 TGTGCCAGCAGTTACAATGCAAACAGGGAGCAGTTCTTC CASSYNANREQFF
few . TRBJ2-7 TRBV4-1 TGCGCCAGCAGCCAAGACCAGACAACGGACGAGCAGTACTTC CASSQDQTTDEQYF
. . TRBJ1-3 TRBV6-5 TGTGCCAGCAGTTACGGCAGGGGATCACCCGGAAACACCATATATTTT CASSYGRGSPGNTIYF
. . TRBJ2-7 TRBV4-3 TGCGCCAGCAGCCAAACCCGGGACTTCCAATCCGAGCAGTACTTC CASSQTRDFQSEQYF
. TRBD2 TRBJ2-3 TRBV27 TGTGCCAGCAGTACCCCGGGAGGGGCAGGCACAGATACGCAGTATTTT CASSTPGGAGTDTQYF
. TRBD2 TRBJ2-3 TRBV2 TGTGCCAGCAAAGGTAGTACCGGGACTAGCGGCGATACGCAGTATTTT CASKGSTGTSGDTQYF
once TRBD1 TRBJ2-5 TRBV10-3 TGTGCCATCAGTGAGCCCGACAGGGGAGGAGAGACCCAGTACTTC CAISEPDRGGETQYF
. . TRBJ2-2 TRBV7-3 TGTGCCAGCAGCCCCAGGCAGGGGCTGATGGGCGGGGAGCTGTTTTTT CASSPRQGLMGGELFF
. . TRBJ1-5 TRBV6-6 TGTGCCAGCTTCCAGGGGAGGGGAAATCAGCCCCAGCATTTT CASFQGRGNQPQHF
. TRBD1 TRBJ2-7 TRBV7-9 TGTGCCAGCAGCTTAGGGGAACAGGGGCGGGCCTACTTC CASSLGEQGRAYF
. . TRBJ1-2 TRBV29-1 TGCAGCGTTGTAGCCCAAGTCGGCGGGGGCTACACCTTC CSVVAQVGGGYTF
. . TRBJ1-1 TRBV27 TGTGCCAGCAGTTTATTTGGCAGAAACACTGAAGCTTTCTTT CASSLFGRNTEAFF
. TRBD1 TRBJ2-5 TRBV2 TGTGCCAGCAGTCTGGACAGGGAAATTCTACAAGAGACCCAGTACTTC CASSLDREILQETQYF
. TRBD1 TRBJ1-6 TRBV4-1 TGCGCCAGCAGCGTCCGACAGGGCCTAGATTCACCCCTCCACTTT CASSVRQGLDSPLHF
. . TRBJ2-2 TRBV5-1 TGCGCCAGCAGTTACGACATCACCGGGGAGCTGTTTTTT CASSYDITGELFF
. . TRBJ1-1 TRBV4-3 TGCGCCAGCAGCCAAGTACCGCCGGGGACTGAAGCTTTCTTT CASSQVPPGTEAFF
. . TRBJ2-2 TRBV5-4 TGTGCCAGCAGCCCCGGTTTCTTAAATCGGGCCGGGGAGCTGTTTTTT CASSPGFLNRAGELFF
. . TRBJ1-4 TRBV4-3 TGCGCCAGCAGCCAAGGGAGTGGAGCCCCTGAAAAACTGTTTTTT CASSQGSGAPEKLFF
. TRBD1 TRBJ1-5 TRBV4-1 TGCGCCAGCAGCCCCCAGGACAGGGTTCAGCCCCAGCATTTT CASSPQDRVQPQHF
. . TRBJ2-3 TRBV6-5 TGTGCCAGCAGTTTCCCTTTGCAGTATTTT CASSFPLQYF
. . TRBJ2-7 TRBV5-6 TGTGCCAGCAGCTTGGGCCGGGGAGGTAGATGGTTCGACGAGCAGTACTTC CASSLGRGGRWFDEQYF
. . TRBJ2-7 TRBV27 TGTGCCATTCGGAAGGGGTACGAGCAGTACTTC CAIRKGYEQYF
. . TRBJ2-6 TRBV9 TGTGCCAGCAGTGTCCAGGGGACTGGGGCCAACGTCCTGACTTTC CASSVQGTGANVLTF
. TRBD2 TRBJ2-3 TRBV6-6 TGTGCCAGCAGTGTGGGACTAGCGGGAGGGGATACGCAGTATTTT CASSVGLAGGDTQYF
. TRBD2 TRBJ2-3 TRBV27 TGTGCCAGCAGCTATACTAGCGGGGGAAGCACAGATACGCAGTATTTT CASSYTSGGSTDTQYF
. TRBD2 TRBJ2-1 TRBV6-5 TGTGCCAGCAGAAGGGGGATTAGCGGGAGGGATGAGCAGTTCTTC CASRRGISGRDEQFF
. . TRBJ2-2 TRBV15 TGTGCCACCAGCAGAGGGGGTAGCGAGAACACCGGGGAGCTGTTTTTT CATSRGGSENTGELFF
. TRBD2 TRBJ2-5 TRBV19 TGTGCCAGTAGTATCGCCGTGACTAGCGGGGGGGCCCGGGGAGAGACCCAGTACTTC CASSIAVTSGGARGETQYF
. TRBD1 TRBJ1-1 TRBV4-3 TGCGCCAGCAGCCAAGATGAGACAGGGGTCACTGAAGCTTTCTTT CASSQDETGVTEAFF
. . TRBJ2-4 TRBV5-4 TGTGCCAGCAGCTCTGGACAGTTCAAAAACATTCAGTACTTC CASSSGQFKNIQYF
. TRBD1 TRBJ1-2 TRBV4-1 TGCGCCAGCAGGCCGGGACAGTCCTTCCTTGGAGATGGCTACACCTTC CASRPGQSFLGDGYTF
. TRBD1 TRBJ2-7 TRBV30 TGTGCCTGGAACACCGGGACAGGAAACTACGAGCAGTACTTC CAWNTGTGNYEQYF